This is a list of T cell receptor beta chains from one sample in a study of Ad26.COV2.S vaccination and SARS-CoV-2 variants. Assay: immunoSEQ multiplex PCR; the TCRdb copy retains only in-frame clones and omits some. Here the sample spans 300,000 to 400,000 clones, around 86% being singletons. The sample in question was peripheral blood, obtained in a trial of Ad26.COV2.S vaccine versus placebo. The receptor source for this set is a person aged 18-60 years who received the Ad26.COV2.S COVID-19 vaccine or a placebo. CDR3s include the opening cysteine and the closing phenylalanine or tryptophan. The D gene is left open where the match is weak. Where a row states a size, it is once, few, many or the class of an expanded clone; other rows omit it.

NA TRBJ1-4 NA TRBV30 CAQNDRPFF TGTGCCCAAAACGACAGACCGTTTTTT
NA TRBJ2-7 NA TRBV12-3/TRBV12-4 CASSRDIPYEQYF TGTGCCAGCAGTCGGGACATACCCTACGAGCAGTACTTC
NA TRBJ1-5 few TRBV5-6 CASSLGQGISNQPQHF TGTGCCAGCAGCTTGGGTCAGGGAATTAGCAATCAGCCCCAGCATTTT
NA TRBJ2-7 NA TRBV7-2 CASMWGARSTDEQYF TGTGCCAGCATGTGGGGGGCGCGGTCGACGGACGAGCAGTACTTC
NA TRBJ1-2 NA TRBV30 CAWSVLGKYGYTF TGTGCCTGGAGTGTGTTGGGTAAATATGGCTACACCTTC
TRBD2 TRBJ2-1 NA TRBV11-3 CASSLEGGNEQFF TGTGCCAGCAGCTTAGAGGGGGGGAATGAGCAGTTCTTC
NA TRBJ1-4 NA TRBV7-8 CASSFGTSPGELFF TGTGCCAGCAGCTTCGGGACATCCCCAGGCGAACTGTTTTTT
TRBD1 TRBJ2-1 NA TRBV12-3/TRBV12-4 CATAGTDNEQFF TGTGCCACCGCCGGGACAGACAATGAGCAGTTCTTC
NA TRBJ1-5 NA TRBV5-1 CASSLGEGNQPQHF TGCGCCAGCAGCTTGGGCGAGGGGAATCAGCCCCAGCATTTT
TRBD1 TRBJ2-5 once TRBV30 CATTGASIETQYF TGTGCCACTACAGGGGCGTCAATAGAGACCCAGTACTTC
TRBD1 TRBJ2-1 NA TRBV9 CASSARQGSLNEQFF TGTGCCAGCAGCGCCAGACAGGGAAGTTTGAATGAGCAGTTCTTC
NA TRBJ1-1 NA TRBV6-5 CASSYWEGPMNTEAFF TGTGCCAGCAGTTACTGGGAGGGCCCTATGAACACTGAAGCTTTCTTT
NA TRBJ2-2 NA TRBV11-3 CASSFDLGGRTGELFF TGTGCCAGCAGCTTCGACCTGGGGGGGCGGACCGGGGAGCTGTTTTTT
NA TRBJ2-7 NA TRBV7-3 CASSLTGNYEQYF TGTGCCAGCAGCTTAACGGGAAACTACGAGCAGTACTTC
TRBD2 TRBJ2-1 NA TRBV4-2 CASSPLTGLDFEQFF TGTGCCAGCAGCCCATTAACGGGACTAGACTTTGAGCAGTTCTTC
NA TRBJ2-7 NA TRBV5-6 CASRESFTYEQYF TGTGCCAGCAGGGAGTCGTTTACCTACGAGCAGTACTTC
TRBD1 TRBJ1-2 NA TRBV7-2 CASSPRQGVGYTF TGTGCCAGCAGCCCTCGACAGGGGGTCGGCTACACCTTC
NA TRBJ2-7 NA TRBV9 CASSVWGSSYEQYF TGTGCCAGCAGCGTATGGGGGAGCTCCTACGAGCAGTACTTC
TRBD1 TRBJ2-1 NA TRBV10-3 CAISVSGQGNNEQFF TGTGCCATCAGTGTGTCGGGACAGGGAAACAATGAGCAGTTCTTC
TRBD1 TRBJ1-5 NA TRBV27 CASKPGTANQPQHF TGTGCCAGCAAACCCGGGACAGCAAATCAGCCCCAGCATTTT
NA TRBJ2-3 once TRBV15 CATSRRLGDTDTQYF TGTGCCACCAGCCGCCGACTAGGGGACACAGATACGCAGTATTTT
TRBD2 TRBJ2-1 NA TRBV10-3 CAISETIGLAGGKQFF TGTGCCATCAGTGAGACTATAGGACTAGCGGGGGGAAAGCAGTTCTTC
TRBD1 TRBJ2-2 once TRBV5-1 CASIRTTGSTGELFF TGCGCCAGCATCCGGACGACAGGGAGCACCGGGGAGCTGTTTTTT
TRBD2 TRBJ2-3 NA TRBV11-3 CASSPGLAGFDTQYF TGTGCCAGCAGCCCCGGCCTAGCGGGCTTTGATACGCAGTATTTT
NA TRBJ1-2 once TRBV19 CASSIGTTVNYGYTF TGTGCCAGTAGTATAGGCACAACGGTGAACTATGGCTACACCTTC
NA TRBJ2-3 NA TRBV4-3 CASSQGGNTQYF TGCGCCAGCAGCCAAGGAGGGAATACGCAGTATTTT
TRBD1 TRBJ2-1 NA TRBV6-1 CASSETVGQVLEQFF TGTGCCAGCAGTGAAACCGTGGGACAGGTTCTTGAGCAGTTCTTC
TRBD1 TRBJ1-6 NA TRBV14 CASSQDLDRGVSPLHF TGTGCCAGCAGCCAAGATCTGGACAGGGGAGTTTCACCCCTCCACTTT
TRBD2 TRBJ2-3 NA TRBV6-6 CASSPLATSGVTDTQYF TGTGCCAGCAGTCCCCTCGCCACTAGCGGGGTCACAGATACGCAGTATTTT
NA TRBJ1-1 NA TRBV6-5 CASRLRSRELTEAFF TGTGCCAGCAGGCTCCGGTCGAGGGAATTAACTGAAGCTTTCTTT
NA TRBJ1-4 NA TRBV20-1 CSADEGEKLFF TGCAGTGCCGATGAGGGGGAAAAACTGTTTTTT
NA TRBJ2-7 NA TRBV7-3 CASSLFPDTSYEQYF TGTGCCAGCAGCTTATTCCCGGACACCTCCTACGAGCAGTACTTC
TRBD2 TRBJ2-2 NA TRBV9 CASSGGGANTGELFF TGTGCCAGCAGCGGCGGGGGGGCGAACACCGGGGAGCTGTTTTTT
TRBD2 TRBJ2-3 NA TRBV5-4 CASSLELAGGSTDTQYF TGTGCCAGCAGCTTGGAACTAGCGGGGGGAAGCACAGATACGCAGTATTTT
TRBD2 TRBJ2-7 NA TRBV7-6 CASSPRGGTYEQYF TGTGCCAGCAGCCCTCGGGGGGGGACCTACGAGCAGTACTTC
TRBD1 TRBJ1-5 NA TRBV7-8 CASSRTDRGRRPQHF TGTGCCAGCAGCAGGACGGACAGGGGCAGAAGGCCCCAGCATTTT
NA TRBJ2-3 NA TRBV12-3/TRBV12-4 CAGAFGPDTQYF TGTGCCGGGGCTTTTGGCCCAGATACGCAGTATTTT
NA TRBJ2-4 NA TRBV15 CATSRVSGLSNIQYF TGTGCCACCAGCAGAGTATCAGGGCTGAGTAACATTCAGTACTTC
NA TRBJ2-7 NA TRBV18 CASSRRGAPYEQYF TGTGCCAGCTCACGCCGAGGGGCCCCCTACGAGCAGTACTTC
NA TRBJ1-1 NA TRBV27 CASSLGRENTEAFF TGTGCCAGCAGCCTGGGACGGGAGAACACTGAAGCTTTCTTT
TRBD1 TRBJ1-2 once TRBV3-1/TRBV3-2 CASSHGRGQGGYTF TGTGCCAGCAGCCATGGTAGGGGGCAGGGTGGCTACACCTTC
NA TRBJ2-2 NA TRBV9 CASSVDGSTVTGELFF TGTGCCAGCAGCGTAGATGGTAGCACTGTGACCGGGGAGCTGTTTTTT
NA TRBJ2-7 NA TRBV6-8 CASRPPGASEQYF TGTGCCAGCAGGCCCCCAGGGGCCTCCGAGCAGTACTTC
NA TRBJ1-2 NA TRBV29-1 CSVVAGNGYTF TGCAGCGTTGTGGCGGGTAATGGCTACACCTTC